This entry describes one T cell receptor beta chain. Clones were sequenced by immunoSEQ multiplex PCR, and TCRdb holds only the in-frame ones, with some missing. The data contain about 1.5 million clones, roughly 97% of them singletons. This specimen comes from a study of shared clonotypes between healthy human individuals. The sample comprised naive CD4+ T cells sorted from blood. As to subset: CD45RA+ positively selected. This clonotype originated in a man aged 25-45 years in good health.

The CDR3 DNA reads as TGTGCCAGCAGAGGGACAGAACACGCGGACGAGCAGTACTTC. As protein: CASRGTEHADEQYF. The chain combines TRBV28 with TRBJ2-7, with 7 positions matching TRBD1. After removal of 6 bases from V and 5 bases from J, the junction contained 10 bases not matched to a gene. The CDR3 runs 14 residues. Germline V gene data show CDR1 as MDHEN and CDR2 as SYDVKM.